This T cell receptor beta chain stems from a study of OX40 agonist ivuxolimab in advanced cancers. Context from the whole study: The costimulatory receptor OX40 (CD134) was targeted by ivuxolimab, a fully human IgG2 agonistic monoclonal antibody. Prior anti-PD-1, anti-PD-L1 or anti-CTLA-4 therapy was permitted, and approximately 39% of dose-escalation patients had received checkpoint inhibitors. Partial responses occurred in three dose-escalation patients, of whom one had hepatocellular carcinoma and two had cutaneous melanoma. The dose-escalation cohort was approximately 83% male with a mean age of about 60 years, ranging from roughly 23 to 90. Intravenous ivuxolimab was administered to patients every 2 weeks at six dose levels: 0.01, 0.1, 0.3, 1.5, 3 and 10 mg/kg. The paper describes the monotherapy dose-escalation part (N of about 47 patients) of the phase I trial of ivuxolimab. The purpose of peripheral TCRbeta sequencing was to test whether ivuxolimab changed TCR sequence diversity and led to clonal T-cell expansion. Of the roughly 51 dose-escalation patients, hepatocellular carcinoma was present in about 19, melanoma in some 15, renal cell carcinoma in 9 and head and neck cancer in 9.

From the cysteine through the phenylalanine, the CDR3 covers 16 amino acids. Only the CDR3 DNA stays, 48 bases, in frame from base 1. Sequences MNHNS (CDR1) and SASEGT (CDR2) are obtained from the germline V gene. To sequence the TCRbeta CDR3 region, genomic DNA was isolated from the sorted cells. TCRbeta CDR3 regions were sequenced using the immunoSEQ Assay. TCRdb obtained this table from immuneACCESS and retained in-frame rearrangements with V and J assigned. These tables miss some clones; where compared with another copy, unresolved V genes account for less than half of the shortfall, and the remainder is unexplained. Within this sample are tens of thousands of clones, with roughly 80% of them counted one time only. 20% to 25% of the sample lies in the top ten. The trial excluded patients who had a history of autoimmune disease or who were on systemic immunosuppression. Peripheral blood for TCR sequencing was drawn from every dose cohort at baseline, at cycle 4 day 1 and at cycle 7 day 1. The samples were drawn from a first-in-human, open-label, multicenter phase I dose-escalation trial of ivuxolimab. Adults with locally advanced or metastatic melanoma, renal cell carcinoma, hepatocellular carcinoma or head and neck squamous cell carcinoma were enrolled in the trial. Before TCR sequencing, CD4+ T cells and CD8+ T cells were sorted from peripheral blood as separate populations.

The research as a whole found: At doses of 0.1 to 3.0 mg/kg, clonal expansion of both CD4+ and CD8+ T cells in blood was seen between baseline and week 6. After ivuxolimab, more expanded clones were found on average in CD8+ T cells than in CD4+ T cells. Low levels of normalized T-cell clonal expansion were also seen in some patients who did not respond. Which antigens the clonally expanded peripheral T cells were specific for was not determined. In the 0.1-3.0 mg/kg groups, partial responders had among the lowest normalized peripheral clonal expansion, particularly in CD8+ T cells.

This clone was counted a few times. Its specific antigen is unknown. Base qualities are not recorded, but no much larger clone differs from it by a single base. The chain employs TRBV6-1 and TRBJ2-5; the junction holds 9 bases that match TRBD1. The J call may be incorrect, as the DNA end agrees better with TRBJ2-7. This sample comprised CD4+ or CD8+ T cells sorted from blood, obtained in a trial of the OX40 agonist ivuxolimab. The source of this sequence is an adult with an advanced solid tumor such as melanoma, head and neck, liver or kidney cancer. The CDR3 loop reads CASSEFWDRAAYEQYF. The sequenced DNA is TGTGCCAGCAGTGAATTCTGGGACAGGGCCGCCTACGAGCAGTACTTC.